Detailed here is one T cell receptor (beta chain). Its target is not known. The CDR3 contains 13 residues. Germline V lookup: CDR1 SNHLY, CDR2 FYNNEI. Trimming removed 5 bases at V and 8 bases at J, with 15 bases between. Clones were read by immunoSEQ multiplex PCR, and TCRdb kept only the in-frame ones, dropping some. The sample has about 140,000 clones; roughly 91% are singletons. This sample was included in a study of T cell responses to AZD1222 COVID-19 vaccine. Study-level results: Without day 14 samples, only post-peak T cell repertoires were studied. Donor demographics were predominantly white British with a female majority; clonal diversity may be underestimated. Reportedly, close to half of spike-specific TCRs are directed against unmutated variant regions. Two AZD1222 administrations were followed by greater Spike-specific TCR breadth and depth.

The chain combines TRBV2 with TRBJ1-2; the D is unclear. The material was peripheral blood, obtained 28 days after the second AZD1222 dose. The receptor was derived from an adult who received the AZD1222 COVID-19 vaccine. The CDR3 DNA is TGTGCCAGCAGTCGCCCGGGGAAAGGCGGCTACACCTTC. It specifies CASSRPGKGGYTF.